The following is a T cell receptor (beta chain) sequence with its context. The record originates from a study of blood T cell repertoires in COVID-19. CDR1 and CDR2 from the germline V gene are SGHNT and YYREEE (reference sequence). The CDR3 consists of 16 residues. The germline V and J ends were trimmed by 3 bases and 0 bases, with 13 bases remaining between them. Here immunoSEQ multiplex PCR was the method, and the copy in TCRdb shows in-frame clones only, minus some. Here the sample spans approximately 360,000 clones, nearly 90% being singletons. This TCR came from a man aged 18 to 29 with active or convalescent COVID-19. V usage is TRBV5-4 and J usage is TRBJ1-3; D gene unclear. What was sequenced was peripheral blood. CDR3 DNA sequence: TGTGCCAGCAGCTCTGGTGCCTATTTCTCTGGAAACACCATATATTTT. Its translation: CASSSGAYFSGNTIYF. Filled out from reference TRBV5-4 and TRBJ1-3, the complete variable domain reads ETGVTQSPTHLIKTRGQQVTLRCSSQSGHNTVSWYQQALGQGPQFIFQYYREEENGRGNFPPRFSGLQFPNYSSELNVNALELDDSALYLCASSSGAYFSGNTIYFGEGSWLTVV.